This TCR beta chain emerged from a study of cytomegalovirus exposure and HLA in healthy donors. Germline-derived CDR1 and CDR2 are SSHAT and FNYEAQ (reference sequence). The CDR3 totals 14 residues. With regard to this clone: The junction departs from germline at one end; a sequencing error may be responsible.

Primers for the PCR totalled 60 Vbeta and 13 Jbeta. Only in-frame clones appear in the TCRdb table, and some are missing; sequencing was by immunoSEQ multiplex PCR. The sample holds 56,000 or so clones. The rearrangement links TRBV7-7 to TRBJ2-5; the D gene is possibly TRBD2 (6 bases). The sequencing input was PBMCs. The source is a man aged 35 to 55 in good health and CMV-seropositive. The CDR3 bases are TGTGCTAGCAGCACCGAGACTAGGGTTGGGACCCAGTACTTC. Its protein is CASSTETRVGTQYF.